Following are 9 T cell receptor beta chains from one sample sequenced in a study of naive and memory T cell subsets. Both TRBC1 and TRBC2 were covered by a beta constant-region primer of two equimolar oligonucleotides. TCRdb fed the UMI-ligation and nested PCR reads into MiXCR, producing one record per CDR3 protein. This sample has tens of thousands of distinct CDR3 sequences, with about an eighth found just once. The specimen sequenced was effector memory CD4+ T cells from blood. Subset noted: effector memory, CD45RA- CD27-. These receptors came from a human donor in good health.

This sequence joins TRBV20-1 and TRBJ1-1; 7 positions match TRBD1. Per germline, CDR1 DFQATT and CDR2 SNEGSKA (reference sequence). This CDR3 has 14 residues. The V gene end was trimmed by 3 bases and the J gene end by 5 bases; junction bases not matched to a gene: 9. CDR3 residues: CSASVGGGGTEAFF. Written as DNA, the CDR3 is TGCAGTGCTAGTGTAGGGGGCGGGGGAACTGAAGCTTTCTTT.

The chain uses TRBV5-1 and TRBJ2-1, with 15 bases that match TRBD2. The CDR3 spans 16 residues. Per germline, CDR1 SGHRS and CDR2 YFSETQ. The V gene end was trimmed by 4 bases and the J gene end by 7 bases; junction bases not matched to a gene: 6. CDR3 nucleotides: TGCGCCAGCAGCGAGGGGACTAGCGGGAGGAGTAATGAGCAGTTCTTC. It translates to CASSEGTSGRSNEQFF.

Many counts were recorded for this clonotype. The CDR3 loop is CSARRPQGNTGELFF. DNA of the CDR3: TGCAGTGCTAGAAGGCCCCAGGGGAACACCGGGGAGCTGTTTTTT. This chain joins TRBV20-1 and TRBJ2-2; D is perhaps TRBD1 (5 bases). CDR1 is DFQATT and CDR2 is SNEGSKA in the germline V gene (reference sequence). There are 15 residues in the CDR3. Trimming cost V 2 bases and J 1 base, with 11 bases left between them.

The chain combines TRBV2 with TRBJ2-4, with D perhaps matching TRBD2 (5 bases). The V and J ends lost 7 bases and 0 bases respectively, with 7 bases between them. CDR1 is SNHLY, CDR2 FYNNEI, per germline. The CDR3 is 13 residues long. The CDR3 protein is CASIEGAKNIQYF. The CDR3 DNA follows: TGTGCCAGCATCGAGGGAGCCAAAAACATTCAGTACTTC. Looking up the rest from reference TRBV2 and TRBJ2-4 gives the full variable domain: EPEVTQTPSHQVTQMGQEVILRCVPISNHLYFYWYRQILGQKVEFLVSFYNNEISEKSEIFDDQFSVERPDGSNFTLKIRSTKLEDSAMYFCASIEGAKNIQYFGAGTRLSVL.

The table lists this clonotype with many counts. This chain uses TRBV5-1 with TRBJ2-3, with D possibly being TRBD2 (5 bases). This CDR3 contains 14 residues. CDR1 is SGHRS, CDR2 YFSETQ, per germline. Deletions cut 0 bases from V and 6 bases from J, with 11 bases between. The CDR3 sequence is CASSLASGMDTQYF. CDR3 DNA sequence: TGCGCCAGCAGCTTGGCATCGGGGATGGATACGCAGTATTTT.

The chain links TRBV7-2 to TRBJ2-1; the D call may be TRBD1 or TRBD2 (5 bases each). V lost 5 bases and J lost 0, with 14 bases in between. Germline V lookup: CDR1 SGHTA, CDR2 FQGNSA. The CDR3 length is 16 residues. The CDR3 nucleotides are TGTGCCAGCAGCCCGTCGGGACGGAGCTCCTACAATGAGCAGTTCTTC. Its protein product is CASSPSGRSSYNEQFF.

This clonotype turned up a few times. The rearrangement uses TRBV5-5 and TRBJ1-5, with no clear D. The CDR3 runs to 15 residues. V shed 1 base and J shed 5 bases, with 13 bases lying between them. Germline CDR1 SGHKS, CDR2 YYEKEE (reference sequence). CDR3 bases: TGTGCCAGCAGCTTGAGTGGAGACCCGTATCAGCCCCAGCATTTT. It specifies CASSLSGDPYQPQHF.

There are a few counts of this clonotype. This chain connects TRBV7-9 to TRBJ2-3; TRBD2 is a possible D gene (7 bases). The CDR3 totals 13 residues. Germline V gene lookup returns CDR1 SEHNR and CDR2 FQNEAQ (reference sequence). Deletions cut 8 bases from V and 2 bases from J, with 11 bases between. The chain's CDR3 is CASPGGLTDTQYF. The CDR3 DNA is TGTGCCAGCCCCGGGGGGCTCACAGATACGCAGTATTTT.

This clonotype was counted between two and nine times. The chain employs TRBV20-1 and TRBJ1-5; 7 bases line up with TRBD1. Germline V gene sequence: CDR1 DFQATT, CDR2 SNEGSKA (reference sequence). The CDR3 spans 15 residues. With V trimmed by 2 bases and J by 11 bases, 15 bases remained unmatched. CDR3 bases: TGCAGTGCTAGAAGAATACAGGGGCCTCCAGGGACCCAGCATTTT. As protein: CSARRIQGPPGTQHF.